This T cell receptor beta chain originates from a study of T cell repertoires in cytomegalovirus infection. Between the trimmed V and J ends, which lost 6 bases and 1 base, there was a span of 23 bases. The germline V gene has CDR1 DFQATT and CDR2 SNEGSKA (reference sequence). The CDR3 sequence is 17 residues long. TCRdb independently ran MiXCR on the reads; one entry per CDR3 protein. The sample has approximately 400,000 distinct CDR3 sequences; approximately 31% are singletons. This chain connects TRBV20-1 to TRBJ2-3, with no clear D. This sequence was found in a human donor in good health (CMV status not recorded). Some clones in this sample may be carry-over from other donors' samples. Sequenced sample: PBMCs. The CDR3 reads CSAPTGRAPSRTDTQYF. In DNA, the CDR3 is TGCAGTGCCCCCACCGGGCGCGCTCCGTCGCGCACAGATACGCAGTATTTT.